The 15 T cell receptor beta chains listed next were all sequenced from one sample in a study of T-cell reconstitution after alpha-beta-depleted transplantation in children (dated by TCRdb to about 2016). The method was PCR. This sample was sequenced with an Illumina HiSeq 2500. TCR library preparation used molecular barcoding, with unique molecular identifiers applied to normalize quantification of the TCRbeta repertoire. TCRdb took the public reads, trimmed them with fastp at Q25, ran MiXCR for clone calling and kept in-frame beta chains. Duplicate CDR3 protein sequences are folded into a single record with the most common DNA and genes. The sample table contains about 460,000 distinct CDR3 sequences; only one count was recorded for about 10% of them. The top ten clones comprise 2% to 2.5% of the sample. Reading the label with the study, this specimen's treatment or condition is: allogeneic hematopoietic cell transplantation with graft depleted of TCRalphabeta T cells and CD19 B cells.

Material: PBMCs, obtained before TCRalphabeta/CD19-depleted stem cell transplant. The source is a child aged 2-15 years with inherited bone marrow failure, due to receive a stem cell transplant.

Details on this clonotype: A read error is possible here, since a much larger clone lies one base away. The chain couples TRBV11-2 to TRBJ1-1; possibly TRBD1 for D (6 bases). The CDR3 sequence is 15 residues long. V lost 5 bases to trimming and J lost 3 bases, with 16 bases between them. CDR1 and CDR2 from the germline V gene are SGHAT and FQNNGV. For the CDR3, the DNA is TGTGCCAGCAGCAACCGACAGGATGGGTACACTGAAGCTTTCTTT. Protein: CASSNRQDGYTEAFF.

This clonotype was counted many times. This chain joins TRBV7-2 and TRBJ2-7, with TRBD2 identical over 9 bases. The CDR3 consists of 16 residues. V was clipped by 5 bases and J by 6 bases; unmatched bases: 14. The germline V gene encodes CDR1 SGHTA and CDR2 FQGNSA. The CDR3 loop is CASSIVLREGLSEQYF. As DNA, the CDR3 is TGTGCCAGCAGCATAGTGTTGCGGGAGGGCCTCTCCGAGCAGTACTTC.

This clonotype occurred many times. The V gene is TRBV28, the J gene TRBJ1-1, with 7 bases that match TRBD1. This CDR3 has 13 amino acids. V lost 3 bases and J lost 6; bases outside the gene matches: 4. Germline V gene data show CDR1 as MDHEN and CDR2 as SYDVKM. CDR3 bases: TGTGCCAGCAGTTTCGGCAGGGGGTCTGAAGCTTTCTTT. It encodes CASSFGRGSEAFF. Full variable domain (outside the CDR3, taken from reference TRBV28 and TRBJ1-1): DVKVTQSSRYLVKRTGEKVFLECVQDMDHENMFWYRQDPGLGLRLIYFSYDVKMKEKGDIPEGYSVSREKKERFSLILESASTNQTSMYLCASSFGRGSEAFFGQGTRLTVV.

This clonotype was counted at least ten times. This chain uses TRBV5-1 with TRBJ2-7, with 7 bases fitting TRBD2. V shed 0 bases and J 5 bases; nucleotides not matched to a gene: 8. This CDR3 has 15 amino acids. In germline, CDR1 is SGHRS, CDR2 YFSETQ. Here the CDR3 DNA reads TGCGCCAGCAGCTTGGCGGGGAGGGCCATCGACGAGCAGTACTTC. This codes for CASSLAGRAIDEQYF.

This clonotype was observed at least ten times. CDR3 amino acids: CSARDLAGVAEQYF. CDR3 nucleotide sequence: TGCAGTGCTAGAGATCTAGCGGGAGTCGCCGAGCAGTACTTC. The chain has TRBV20-1 and TRBJ2-7; 10 bases are a match to TRBD2. The CDR3 totals 14 residues. V dropped 0 bases and J dropped 6; count of bases not matched to a gene: 5. Germline V gene data show CDR1 as DFQATT and CDR2 as SNEGSKA (reference sequence).

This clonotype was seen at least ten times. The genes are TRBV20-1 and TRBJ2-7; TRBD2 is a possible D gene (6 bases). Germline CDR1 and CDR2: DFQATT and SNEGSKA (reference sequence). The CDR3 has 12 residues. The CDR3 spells CSARGYNYEQYF. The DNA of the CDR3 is TGCAGCGCGCGGGGCTATAATTACGAGCAGTACTTC.

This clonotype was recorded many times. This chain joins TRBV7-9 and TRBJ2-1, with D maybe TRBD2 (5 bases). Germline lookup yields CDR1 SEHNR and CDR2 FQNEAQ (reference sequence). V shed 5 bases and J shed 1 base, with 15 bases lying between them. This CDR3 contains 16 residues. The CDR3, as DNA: TGTGCCAGCAGCCGCCGGGCGGGTATTTCCTACAATGAGCAGTTCTTC. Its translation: CASSRRAGISYNEQFF.

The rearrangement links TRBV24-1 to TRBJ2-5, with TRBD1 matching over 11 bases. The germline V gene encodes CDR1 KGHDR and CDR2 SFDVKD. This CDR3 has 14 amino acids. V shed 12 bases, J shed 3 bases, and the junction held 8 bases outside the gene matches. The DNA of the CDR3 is TGTGCCCCCCGGACAGGGGGCCGAAAAGAGACCCAGTACTTC. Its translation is CAPRTGGRKETQYF.

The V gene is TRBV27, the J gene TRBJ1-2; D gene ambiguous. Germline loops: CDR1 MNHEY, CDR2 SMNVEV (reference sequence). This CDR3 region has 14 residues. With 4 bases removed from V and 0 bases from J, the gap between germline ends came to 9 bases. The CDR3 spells CASSSIFSNYGYTF. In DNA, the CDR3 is TGTGCCAGCAGTTCCATTTTTTCTAACTATGGCTACACCTTC.

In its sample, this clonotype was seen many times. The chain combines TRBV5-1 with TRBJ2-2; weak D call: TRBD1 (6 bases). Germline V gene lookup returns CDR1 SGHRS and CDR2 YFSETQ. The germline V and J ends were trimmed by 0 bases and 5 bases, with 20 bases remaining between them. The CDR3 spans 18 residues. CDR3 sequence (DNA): TGCGCCAGCAGCTTGGCCCCGCCCCAGGGGATTATTACCGGGGAGCTGTTTTTT. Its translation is CASSLAPPQGIITGELFF.

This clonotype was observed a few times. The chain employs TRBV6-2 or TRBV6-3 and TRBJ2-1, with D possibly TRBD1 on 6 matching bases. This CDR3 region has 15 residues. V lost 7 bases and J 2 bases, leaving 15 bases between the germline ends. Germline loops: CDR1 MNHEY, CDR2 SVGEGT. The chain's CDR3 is CASKHLGQAYNEQFF. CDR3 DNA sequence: TGTGCCAGCAAGCACTTGGGACAAGCCTACAATGAGCAGTTCTTC.

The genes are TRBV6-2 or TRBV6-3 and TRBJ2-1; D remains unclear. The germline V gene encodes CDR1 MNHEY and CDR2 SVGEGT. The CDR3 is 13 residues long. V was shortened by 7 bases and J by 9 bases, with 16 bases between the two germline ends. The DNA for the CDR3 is TGTGCCAGCACCCCCGACGCCCCCGGTGAGCAGTTCTTC. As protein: CASTPDAPGEQFF.

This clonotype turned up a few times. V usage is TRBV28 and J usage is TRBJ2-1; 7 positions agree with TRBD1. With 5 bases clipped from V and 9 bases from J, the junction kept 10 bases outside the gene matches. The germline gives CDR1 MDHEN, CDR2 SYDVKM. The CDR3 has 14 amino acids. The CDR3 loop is CASSGWKGAGEQFF. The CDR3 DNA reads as TGTGCCAGCAGTGGGTGGAAGGGGGCGGGTGAGCAGTTCTTC.

The CDR3 DNA sequence: TGCGCCAGCAGCACACACTACGGACAGGGAAACTATGGCTACACCTTC. It translates to CASSTHYGQGNYGYTF. The chain joins TRBV5-1 to TRBJ1-2, with 8 bases aligning to TRBD1. The junction had 10 bases not matched to a gene; V was cut back by 4 bases and J by 2 bases. Germline V gene data show CDR1 as SGHRS and CDR2 as YFSETQ. This CDR3 is 16 amino acids long.

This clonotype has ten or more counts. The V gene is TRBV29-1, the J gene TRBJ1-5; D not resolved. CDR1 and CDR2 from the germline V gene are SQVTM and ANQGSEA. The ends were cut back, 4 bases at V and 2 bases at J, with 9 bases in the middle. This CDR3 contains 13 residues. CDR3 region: CSVGQRGNQPQHF. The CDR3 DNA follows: TGCAGCGTTGGTCAGAGGGGCAATCAGCCCCAGCATTTT.